These 26 T cell receptor beta chains were sequenced from one sample in a study of blood T cell repertoires in COVID-19. Sequenced by immunoSEQ multiplex PCR; TCRdb stores in-frame clones only, minus some. The sample has under 250,000 clones; around 80% are singletons. Sequences were obtained from peripheral blood. Every receptor here comes from a human donor in a cohort sampled during active COVID-19.

The chain is built from TRBV3-1 (or the pseudogene TRBV3-2) and TRBJ2-5, with D hard to call. CDR1 LGHDT and CDR2 YNNKEL come from the germline V gene (reference sequence). The CDR3 has 15 residues. V shed 4 bases and J shed 2 bases, with 14 bases lying between them. As DNA, the CDR3 is TGTGCCAGCAGCCCGTCCCAGACAAGACAAGAGACCCAGTACTTC. Protein: CASSPSQTRQETQYF.

This chain links TRBV7-9 with TRBJ2-1; perhaps TRBD2 as D (6 bases). This CDR3 contains 15 residues. The germline gives CDR1 SEHNR, CDR2 FQNEAQ (reference sequence). Trimming took 3 bases from V and 10 from J, leaving 19 bases between them. The CDR3 loop reads CASSLSERRGGEQFF. The CDR3 nucleotides are TGTGCCAGCAGCTTGAGTGAGAGAAGGGGAGGCGAGCAGTTCTTC.

Here the CDR3 DNA reads TGTGCCAGCAGTGGTCTAGCGGCGTACTACAATGAGCAGTTCTTC. This translates into CASSGLAAYYNEQFF. This sequence joins TRBV28 and TRBJ2-1; 7 nucleotides match TRBD2. From germline, CDR1 is MDHEN and CDR2 SYDVKM. This CDR3 has 15 amino acids. Losses at the gene ends were 5 bases for V and 3 bases for J; bases not matched to a gene: 7.

The V and J genes are TRBV19 and TRBJ1-5, with 7 bases identical to TRBD1. V dropped 3 bases and J dropped 11; count of bases not matched to a gene: 13. Germline V lookup: CDR1 LNHDA, CDR2 SQIVND (reference sequence). The CDR3 covers 15 residues. The CDR3: CASSILGQAYQAQHF. CDR3 bases: TGTGCCAGTAGTATCCTCGGACAGGCCTACCAGGCCCAGCATTTT.

This chain connects TRBV5-4 to TRBJ1-6, with D possibly being TRBD1 (5 bases). V was cut by 3 bases and J by 7 bases, with 14 bases left in between. CDR3 length equals 15 residues. Germline values: CDR1 SGHNT, CDR2 YYREEE (reference sequence). As DNA, the CDR3 is TGTGCCAGCAGCTGGGGCGGGACCTTAAATTCACCCCTCCACTTT. This sequence encodes CASSWGGTLNSPLHF.

V and J are TRBV27 and TRBJ2-2; TRBD2 is a possible D gene (6 bases). Trimming removed 4 bases from V and 13 bases from J, with 25 bases in between. The CDR3 runs 16 residues. From germline, CDR1 is MNHEY and CDR2 SMNVEV (reference sequence). The DNA for the CDR3 is TGTGCCAGCAGTTCGACCCTCGGGGGAGTGGACGTTATGCTGTTTTTT. The encoded protein is CASSSTLGGVDVMLFF.

This clone has just a few counts. The gene calls are TRBV4-2 and TRBJ1-4, with TRBD1 matching 8 bases. Germline CDR1 is LGHNA and CDR2 is YNFKEQ. With 1 base clipped from V and 8 bases from J, the junction kept 9 bases outside the gene matches. The CDR3 is 16 amino acids. The CDR3 spells CASSQGGRGRGEKLFF. CDR3 DNA sequence: TGTGCCAGCAGCCAAGGGGGCAGGGGGCGCGGGGAAAAACTGTTTTTT.

The chain joins TRBV10-2 to TRBJ2-1, with 9 bases fitting TRBD2. V dropped 8 bases and J dropped 0; count of bases not matched to a gene: 5. Germline V gives CDR1 WSHSY, CDR2 SAAADI. CDR3 length equals 15 residues. The CDR3 is CASGQTSGSYNEQFF. As DNA, the CDR3 is TGCGCCAGCGGTCAGACTAGCGGCTCCTACAATGAGCAGTTCTTC.

This clone showed up many times. The J gene is TRBJ2-1, the V gene TRBV6-4, with D possibly matching TRBD1 (5 bases). Trimming stripped 0 bases from V and 7 bases from J, with 19 bases between. Germline CDR1 MRHNA, CDR2 SNTAGT. The CDR3 contains 17 residues. CDR3: CASSDSRRTTPWNEQFF. Here the CDR3 DNA reads TGTGCCAGCAGTGACTCTAGGCGGACAACCCCTTGGAATGAGCAGTTCTTC.

Written as DNA, the CDR3 is TGCGCCAGCAGCCGGCAAGGGGTTACTAGCACAGATACGCAGTATTTT. Translated: CASSRQGVTSTDTQYF. The rearrangement joins TRBV4-1 to TRBJ2-3; a weak D match, TRBD1 (5 bases). The CDR3 length is 16 residues. V was clipped by 4 bases and J by 0 bases, with 14 bases between them. CDR1 and CDR2 (germline): MGHRA, YSYEKL.

The J gene is TRBJ2-7, the V gene TRBV11-2; D is possibly TRBD1 (6 bases). The V end was cut by 5 bases, the J end by 0 bases, with 11 bases between. Germline V gene data show CDR1 as SGHAT and CDR2 as FQNNGV. CDR3 size: 14 residues. The CDR3: CASSQGQFSYEQYF. In DNA, the CDR3 is TGTGCCAGCAGCCAAGGACAGTTCTCCTACGAGCAGTACTTC.

The chain employs TRBV2 and TRBJ2-2, with D possibly matching TRBD2 (6 bases). V lost 4 bases to trimming and J lost 1 base, with 28 bases between them. Germline V lookup: CDR1 SNHLY, CDR2 FYNNEI. CDR3 length: 21 amino acids. The CDR3, as DNA: TGTGCCAGCAGTGGGATTGGTCGGTCGGGAGAGTCGACGGGGAACACCGGGGAGCTGTTTTTT. Translating it yields CASSGIGRSGESTGNTGELFF.

V usage is TRBV5-4 and J usage is TRBJ1-1; possibly TRBD1 for D (5 bases). V lost 4 bases, J lost 3 bases, and 13 bases lay in between. Germline V gives CDR1 SGHNT, CDR2 YYREEE (reference sequence). This CDR3 comprises 14 residues. In DNA form, the CDR3 reads TGTGCCAGCAGCGTACGACAGACAGACACTGAAGCTTTCTTT. This encodes CASSVRQTDTEAFF.

A few counts support this clone. The rearrangement links TRBV28 to TRBJ2-7; 7 nucleotides agree with TRBD1. With 6 bases clipped from V and 3 bases from J, the junction kept 8 bases outside the gene matches. Germline-derived CDR1 and CDR2 are MDHEN and SYDVKM. The CDR3 runs to 14 residues. The CDR3 nucleotides read TGTGCCAGCAGACCACAGGGGTCGGTCTACGAGCAGTACTTC. The encoded protein is CASRPQGSVYEQYF.

The gene calls are TRBV29-1 and TRBJ2-1, with TRBD2 as a possible D gene (5 bases). Trimming removed 5 bases from V and 7 bases from J, with 15 bases in between. The CDR3 contains 13 residues. Per the germline V gene, CDR1 is SQVTM and CDR2 is ANQGSEA. CDR3 region: CSVKGGGLNEQFF. The CDR3 DNA reads TGCAGCGTTAAGGGCGGAGGTCTGAATGAGCAGTTCTTC.

The chain employs TRBV24-1 and TRBJ2-2; TRBD1 agrees at 12 bases. CDR3 length: 16 amino acids. J gave up 7 bases and V 5 bases, and 7 bases lay outside the gene matches. Germline V lookup: CDR1 KGHDR, CDR2 SFDVKD. The CDR3, as DNA: TGTGCCACCAGTGGTTCGGGACAGGGGGCGAGCGGGGAGCTGTTTTTT. Amino acids: CATSGSGQGASGELFF.

The chain uses TRBV9 and TRBJ1-4; 7 bases are a match to TRBD1. Germline-derived CDR1 and CDR2 are SGDLS and YYNGEE. Trimming removed 4 bases from V and 3 bases from J; junction bases left unmatched: 9. CDR3 length: 16 residues. CDR3 in DNA: TGTGCCAGCAGCCCCCTTGTGACAGGGCCTAATGAAAAACTGTTTTTT. It specifies CASSPLVTGPNEKLFF.

The rearrangement joins TRBV20-1 to TRBJ2-1, with a weak D call TRBD2 (6 bases). The CDR3 contains 11 residues. Germline assignment: CDR1 DFQATT and CDR2 SNEGSKA (reference sequence). The V gene lost 6 bases and the J gene lost 7 bases, with 10 bases spanning the gap. The CDR3: CSATGANEQFF. Here the CDR3 DNA reads TGCAGTGCCACGGGAGCTAATGAGCAGTTCTTC.

The V call is TRBV5-5, the J call TRBJ2-2; D is perhaps TRBD1 (6 bases). Germline loops: CDR1 SGHKS, CDR2 YYEKEE (reference sequence). V lost 4 bases and J 6 bases, leaving 13 bases between the germline ends. The CDR3 contains 14 residues. CDR3 residues: CASSPGPGAGELFF. CDR3 coding DNA: TGTGCCAGCAGCCCGGGACCAGGGGCCGGGGAGCTGTTTTTT.

The V gene is TRBV19, the J gene TRBJ1-4, with TRBD1 identical over 7 bases. CDR3 length equals 16 residues. In germline, CDR1 is LNHDA, CDR2 SQIVND (reference sequence). After removal of 6 bases from V and 4 bases from J, the junction contained 11 bases not matched to a gene. The CDR3 bases are TGTGCCAGTAGCGGTCTACAGGGGCAGATTAATGAAAAACTGTTTTTT. It codes for CASSGLQGQINEKLFF. The variable domain in full, with the rest retrieved from reference TRBV19 and TRBJ1-4, is DGGITQSPKYLFRKEGQNVTLSCEQNLNHDAMYWYRQDPGQGLRLIYYSQIVNDFQKGDIAEGYSVSREKKESFPLTVTSAQKNPTAFYLCASSGLQGQINEKLFFGSGTQLSVL.

The rearrangement joins TRBV7-8 to TRBJ2-7; D is uncertain. V gave up 5 bases and J gave up 4 bases, with 9 bases separating them. Germline V gene sequence: CDR1 SGHVS, CDR2 FQNEAQ. The CDR3 is made up of 12 amino acids. The CDR3 is CASSRSQYEQYF. In DNA form, the CDR3 reads TGTGCCAGCAGCCGTTCACAGTACGAGCAGTACTTC.

V usage is TRBV11-3 and J usage is TRBJ2-7; a possible D gene is TRBD2 (6 bases). V gave up 1 base and J gave up 7 bases, with 11 bases separating them. There are 13 residues in the CDR3. Germline V CDR1 and CDR2: SGHNT, YENEEA. In DNA form, the CDR3 reads TGTGCCAGCAGCTTAGGCGGGACGGGGGAGCAGTACTTC. As protein: CASSLGGTGEQYF.

The chain uses TRBV24-1 and TRBJ2-1; possible D gene TRBD2, 6 bases. Trimming took off 3 bases at V and 13 bases at J, with 15 bases between the two ends. Germline V gene lookup returns CDR1 KGHDR and CDR2 SFDVKD. The CDR3 runs 13 residues. The CDR3 coding sequence is TGTGCCACCAGTGATCCCAACCGGGAGATTCAGTTCTTC. It codes for CATSDPNREIQFF.

Only one count was recorded for this clone. The V call is TRBV6-2 or TRBV6-3, the J call TRBJ2-3, with 7 bases fitting TRBD2. The length of the CDR3 is 17 residues. V lost 2 bases to trimming and J lost 7 bases; unmatched junction nucleotides: 15. Germline V CDR1 and CDR2: MNHEY, SVGEGT. The CDR3 is CASSYVDGGRFLHTQYF. Here the CDR3 DNA reads TGTGCCAGCAGTTACGTGGATGGCGGGAGATTTTTACATACGCAGTATTTT.

This clone occurred once. The J gene is TRBJ1-2, the V gene TRBV3-1 (or the pseudogene TRBV3-2), with a weak D call TRBD1 (6 bases). Trimming stripped 0 bases from V and 4 bases from J, with 9 bases between. In germline, CDR1 is LGHDT, CDR2 YNNKEL (reference sequence). This CDR3 spans 14 amino acids. CDR3 DNA: TGTGCCAGCAGCCAAGAAACAGGGTCCTATGGCTACACCTTC. The encoded protein is CASSQETGSYGYTF.

The chain recombines TRBV2 with TRBJ2-6; D is undetermined. CDR3 size: 16 residues. V shed 6 bases and J shed 0 bases, with 12 bases lying between them. CDR1 and CDR2 from the germline V gene are SNHLY and FYNNEI. The CDR3 loop reads CASRKQGASGANVLTF. The CDR3 DNA reads as TGTGCCAGCAGGAAGCAAGGAGCCTCTGGGGCCAACGTCCTGACTTTC.